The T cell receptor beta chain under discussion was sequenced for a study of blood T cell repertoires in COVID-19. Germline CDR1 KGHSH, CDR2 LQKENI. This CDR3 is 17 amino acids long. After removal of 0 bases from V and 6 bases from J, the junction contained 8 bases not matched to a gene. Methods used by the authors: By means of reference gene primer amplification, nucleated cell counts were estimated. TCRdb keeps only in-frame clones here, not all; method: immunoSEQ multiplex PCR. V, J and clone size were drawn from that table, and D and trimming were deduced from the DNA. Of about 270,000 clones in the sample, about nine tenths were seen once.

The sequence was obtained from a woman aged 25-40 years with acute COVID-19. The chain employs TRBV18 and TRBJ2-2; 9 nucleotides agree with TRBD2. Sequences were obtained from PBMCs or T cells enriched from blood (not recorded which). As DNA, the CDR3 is TGTGCCAGCTCACCACCGGGACTAGCCTCATCGGCCGGGGAGCTGTTTTTT. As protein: CASSPPGLASSAGELFF.